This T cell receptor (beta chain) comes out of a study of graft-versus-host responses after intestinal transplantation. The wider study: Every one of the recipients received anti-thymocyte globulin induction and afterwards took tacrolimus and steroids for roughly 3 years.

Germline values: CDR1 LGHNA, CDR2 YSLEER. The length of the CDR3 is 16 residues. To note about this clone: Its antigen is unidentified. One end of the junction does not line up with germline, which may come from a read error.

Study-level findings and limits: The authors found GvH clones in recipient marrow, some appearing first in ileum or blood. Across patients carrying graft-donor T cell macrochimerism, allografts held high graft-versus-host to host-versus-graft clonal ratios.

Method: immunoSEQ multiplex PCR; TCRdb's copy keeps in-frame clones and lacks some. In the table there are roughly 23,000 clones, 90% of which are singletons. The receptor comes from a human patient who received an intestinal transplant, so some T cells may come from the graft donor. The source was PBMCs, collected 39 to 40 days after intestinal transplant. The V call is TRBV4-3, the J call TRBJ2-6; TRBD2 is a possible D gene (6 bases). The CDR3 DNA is TGCGCCAGCAGCCAAGATAGCGGCGCTGGGGCCAGCGTCCTGACTTTC. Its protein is CASSQDSGAGASVLTF.